The sequence of this T cell receptor (beta chain) was determined in a study of cytomegalovirus exposure and HLA in healthy donors. Study-wide points: Rarity held for most TCR sequences, but there were some public TCRs that occurred in many donors.

Worth noting for this clone: The antigen is not known.

The protocol was immunoSEQ multiplex PCR, while the TCRdb copy is restricted to in-frame clones and leaves out a portion. The sample lists over 200,000 clones; around nine tenths were seen once. Germline V CDR1 and CDR2: SEHNR, FQNEAQ (reference sequence). With 4 bases clipped from V and 5 bases from J, the junction kept 10 bases outside the gene matches. This CDR3 spans 15 amino acids. Material: PBMCs. This chain joins TRBV7-9 and TRBJ2-7, with 8 bases identical to TRBD1. The clonotype originates from a woman aged 18-35 years in good health and CMV-seropositive. This CDR3 reads CASSSQFSGGHEQYF. The CDR3 region has the DNA TGTGCCAGCAGCTCACAGTTCTCAGGGGGCCACGAGCAGTACTTC.